Presented here are 14 T cell receptor beta chains from one specimen sequenced in a study of cytomegalovirus exposure and HLA in healthy donors. In the PCR, 60 Vbeta and 13 Jbeta primers were used. Assay: immunoSEQ multiplex PCR; the TCRdb copy retains only in-frame clones and omits some. The sample consists of roughly 100,000 clones, 82% of them appearing once. The specimen was PBMCs. Receptors were obtained from a young man in good health and CMV-seropositive.

The rearrangement uses TRBV19 and TRBJ1-5; D is ambiguous. Trimming removed 7 bases from V and 2 bases from J, with 15 bases in between. CDR1 is LNHDA and CDR2 is SQIVND in the germline V gene (reference sequence). The CDR3 spans 15 residues. The CDR3: CASTGALRGNQPQHF. Written as DNA, the CDR3 is TGTGCCAGTACGGGAGCATTGCGGGGCAATCAGCCCCAGCATTTT.

V and J are TRBV29-1 and TRBJ2-1, with 9 nucleotides matching TRBD2. The germline gives CDR1 SQVTM, CDR2 ANQGSEA. The CDR3 loop spans 18 amino acids. With 3 bases clipped from V and 3 bases from J, the junction kept 15 bases outside the gene matches. The CDR3 sequence is CSVEGGGIAGVGYNEQFF. The CDR3 DNA follows: TGCAGCGTTGAGGGGGGAGGTATAGCGGGAGTTGGCTACAATGAGCAGTTCTTC.

DNA of the CDR3: TGTGCCAGCAGCGTAGGTTCTTCCTACGAGCAGTACTTC. Its translation is CASSVGSSYEQYF. The V and J genes are TRBV9 and TRBJ2-7; D remains unclear. The V end lost 0 bases, the J end lost 1 base, and 5 bases lay between the germline ends. Per germline, CDR1 SGDLS and CDR2 YYNGEE. There are 13 residues in the CDR3. Full variable domain (rest looked up from reference TRBV9 and TRBJ2-7): DSGVTQTPKHLITATGQRVTLRCSPRSGDLSVYWYQQSLDQGLQFLIQYYNGEERAKGNILERFSAQQFPDLHSELNLSSLELGDSALYFCASSVGSSYEQYFGPGTRLTVT.

The rearrangement uses TRBV27 and TRBJ2-3; 15 bases are shared with TRBD2. After removal of 6 bases from V and 5 bases from J, the junction contained 9 bases not matched to a gene. The length of the CDR3 is 17 residues. Per the germline V gene, CDR1 is MNHEY and CDR2 is SMNVEV (reference sequence). In DNA, the CDR3 is TGTGCCAGCAGGCGGACTAGCGGGAGGGCCTCGGGAGATACGCAGTATTTT. As protein: CASRRTSGRASGDTQYF.

The V and J genes are TRBV14 and TRBJ1-1, with D perhaps TRBD1 (5 bases). This CDR3 has 16 residues. The V gene's germline CDR1 is SGHDN and CDR2 FVKESK. V was trimmed by 0 bases and J by 5 bases, leaving 16 bases between them. The CDR3 sequence is CASSQEGLGWATEAFF. In DNA, the CDR3 is TGTGCCAGCAGCCAAGAGGGGCTTGGGTGGGCGACTGAAGCTTTCTTT.

This clone showed up just once. The rearrangement uses TRBV15 and TRBJ2-3; the match to TRBD2 covers 9 bases. The CDR3 sequence is 17 residues long. Germline V gene lookup returns CDR1 LNHNV and CDR2 YYDKDF (reference sequence). The V segment lost 3 bases and the J segment 2 bases; nucleotides outside the gene matches: 9. The CDR3 nucleotides read TGTGCCACCAGCAGCCCCAGAAGCGGGAGGAACACAGATACGCAGTATTTT. Translating gives CATSSPRSGRNTDTQYF.

The chain combines TRBV6-5 with TRBJ1-2; 12 nucleotides agree with TRBD1. The junction had 5 bases not matched to a gene; V was cut back by 5 bases and J by 7 bases. The length of the CDR3 is 14 residues. The germline gives CDR1 MNHEY, CDR2 SVGAGI. In DNA form, the CDR3 reads TGTGCCAGCAGTCGGGACAGGGGGCAGGGTGGCTACACCTTC. Encoded protein: CASSRDRGQGGYTF.

The chain recombines TRBV10-1 with TRBJ2-7, with TRBD2 matching over 12 bases. The length of the CDR3 is 17 residues. Trimming at V came to 6 bases and at J to 2 bases, leaving 11 bases not matched to a gene. Germline loops: CDR1 WNHNN, CDR2 SYGVQD (reference sequence). Here the CDR3 DNA reads TGCGCCAGCAGGACTACTAGCGGGAGGTGGGGGCCCTACGAGCAGTACTTC. The encoded protein is CASRTTSGRWGPYEQYF.

V usage is TRBV9 and J usage is TRBJ2-7; possible D gene TRBD2, 7 bases. Trimming removed 7 bases from V and 2 bases from J, with 16 bases in between. The CDR3 is made up of 14 amino acids. Germline loops: CDR1 SGDLS, CDR2 YYNGEE. DNA of the CDR3: TGTGCCAGCGGGGGGGCTCCACCAACCTACGAGCAGTACTTC. The encoded protein is CASGGAPPTYEQYF.

The rearrangement joins TRBV5-6 to TRBJ1-2, with a tentative D call TRBD1 (6 bases). The CDR3 loop spans 15 amino acids. Deletions cut 6 bases from V and 4 bases from J, with 19 bases between. Germline CDR1 reads SGHDT; CDR2 reads YYEEEE. The DNA for the CDR3 is TGTGCCAGCAACTTCAGGGGTATCGGCGTCTATGGCTACACCTTC. Translated, it gives CASNFRGIGVYGYTF.

V and J are TRBV13 and TRBJ1-5, with D maybe TRBD1 (5 bases). This CDR3 region has 15 residues. Germline V gives CDR1 PRHDT, CDR2 FYEKMQ (reference sequence). V lost 2 bases and J 2 bases, leaving 10 bases between the germline ends. The CDR3 DNA reads TGTGCCAGCAGCTTAAGGGCACAGGGCAATCAGCCCCAGCATTTT. Amino acid sequence: CASSLRAQGNQPQHF.

Details on this clone: A junction end diverges from the germline sequence, so it may reflect a read error. This chain connects TRBV7-9 to TRBJ2-1; D might be TRBD2 (5 bases). The CDR3 is 12 amino acids. Germline-derived CDR1 and CDR2 are SEHNR and FQNEAQ (reference sequence). The chain's CDR3 is CSSSDLPGEQFF. The CDR3 coding sequence is TGTTCCAGCAGCGACCTCCCGGGGGAGCAGTTCTTC.

The chain uses TRBV19 and TRBJ2-1; a possible D gene is TRBD1 (6 bases). The CDR3 is 15 residues long. V was cut by 3 bases and J by 4 bases, with 13 bases left in between. Looked up from germline, CDR1 is LNHDA and CDR2 is SQIVND (reference sequence). This CDR3 reads CASSIGTTRYNEQFF. CDR3 nucleotides: TGTGCCAGTAGTATTGGGACAACGAGGTACAATGAGCAGTTCTTC. The variable domain in full, with the rest retrieved from reference TRBV19 and TRBJ2-1, is DGGITQSPKYLFRKEGQNVTLSCEQNLNHDAMYWYRQDPGQGLRLIYYSQIVNDFQKGDIAEGYSVSREKKESFPLTVTSAQKNPTAFYLCASSIGTTRYNEQFFGPGTRLTVL.

The CDR3 DNA is TGCGCCAGCAGCTCCTCGACTCAAGTCGGAGATACGCAGTATTTT. It specifies CASSSSTQVGDTQYF. V and J are TRBV5-1 and TRBJ2-3, with D hard to call. Germline values: CDR1 SGHRS, CDR2 YFSETQ. This CDR3 comprises 15 residues. Trimming stripped 3 bases from V and 5 bases from J, with 16 bases between.